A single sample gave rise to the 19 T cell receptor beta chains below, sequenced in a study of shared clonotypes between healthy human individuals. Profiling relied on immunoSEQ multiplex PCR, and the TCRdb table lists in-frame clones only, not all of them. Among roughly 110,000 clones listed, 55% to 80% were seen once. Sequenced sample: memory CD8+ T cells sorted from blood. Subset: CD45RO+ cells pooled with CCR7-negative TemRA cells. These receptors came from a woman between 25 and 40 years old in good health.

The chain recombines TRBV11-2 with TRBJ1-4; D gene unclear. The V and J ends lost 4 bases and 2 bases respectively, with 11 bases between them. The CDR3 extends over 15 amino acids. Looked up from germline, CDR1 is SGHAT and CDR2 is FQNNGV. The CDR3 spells CASSSPVRTNEKLFF. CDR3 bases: TGTGCCAGCAGCTCACCGGTTCGCACTAATGAAAAACTGTTTTTT. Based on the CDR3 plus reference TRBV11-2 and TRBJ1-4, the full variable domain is EAGVAQSPRYKIIEKRQSVAFWCNPISGHATLYWYQQILGQGPKLLIQFQNNGVVDDSQLPKDRFSAERLKGVDSTLKIQPAKLEDSAVYLCASSSPVRTNEKLFFGSGTQLSVL.

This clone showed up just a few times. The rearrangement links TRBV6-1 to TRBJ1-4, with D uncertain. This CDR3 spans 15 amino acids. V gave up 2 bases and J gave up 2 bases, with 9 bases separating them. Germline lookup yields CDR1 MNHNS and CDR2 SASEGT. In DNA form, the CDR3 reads TGTGCCAGCAGTGAAATATCGGGGACTAATGAAAAACTGTTTTTT. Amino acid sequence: CASSEISGTNEKLFF.

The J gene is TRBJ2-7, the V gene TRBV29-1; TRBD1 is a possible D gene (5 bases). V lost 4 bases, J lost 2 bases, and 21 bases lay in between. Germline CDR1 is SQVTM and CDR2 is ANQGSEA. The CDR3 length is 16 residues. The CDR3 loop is CSVGLEIPGKPYEQYF. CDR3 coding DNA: TGCAGCGTTGGATTGGAGATTCCAGGGAAACCCTACGAGCAGTACTTC.

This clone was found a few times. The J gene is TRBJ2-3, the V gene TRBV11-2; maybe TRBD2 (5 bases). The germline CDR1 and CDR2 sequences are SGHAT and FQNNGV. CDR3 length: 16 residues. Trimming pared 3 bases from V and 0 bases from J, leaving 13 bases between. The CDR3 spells CASSFLSGKSTDTQYF. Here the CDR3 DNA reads TGTGCCAGCAGCTTTCTGTCGGGGAAAAGCACAGATACGCAGTATTTT.

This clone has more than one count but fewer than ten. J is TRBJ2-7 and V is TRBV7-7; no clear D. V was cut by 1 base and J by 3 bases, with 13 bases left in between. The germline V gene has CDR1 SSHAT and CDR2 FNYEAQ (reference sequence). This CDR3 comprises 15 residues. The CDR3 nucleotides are TGTGCCAGCAGCTTAGAATCCGGAGTCAGCTACGAGCAGTACTTC. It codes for CASSLESGVSYEQYF.

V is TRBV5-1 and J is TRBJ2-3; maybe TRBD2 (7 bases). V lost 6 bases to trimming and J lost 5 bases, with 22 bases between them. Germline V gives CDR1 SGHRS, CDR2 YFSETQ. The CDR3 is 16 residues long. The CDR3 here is CASTSGGWVGQDTQYF. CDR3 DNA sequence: TGCGCCAGCACCTCGGGAGGTTGGGTGGGACAAGATACGCAGTATTTT.

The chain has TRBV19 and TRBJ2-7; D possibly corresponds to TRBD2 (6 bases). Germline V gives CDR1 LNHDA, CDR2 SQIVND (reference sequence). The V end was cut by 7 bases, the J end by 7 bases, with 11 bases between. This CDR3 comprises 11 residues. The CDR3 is CASKYGGEQYF. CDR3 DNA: TGTGCCAGTAAATATGGGGGGGAGCAGTACTTC.

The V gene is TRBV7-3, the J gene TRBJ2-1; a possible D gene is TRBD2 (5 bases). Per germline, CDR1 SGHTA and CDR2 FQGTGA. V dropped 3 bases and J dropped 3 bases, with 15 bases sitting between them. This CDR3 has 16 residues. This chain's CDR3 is CASSLATSGDYNEQFF. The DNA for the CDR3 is TGTGCCAGCAGCTTGGCTACGAGCGGAGACTACAATGAGCAGTTCTTC.

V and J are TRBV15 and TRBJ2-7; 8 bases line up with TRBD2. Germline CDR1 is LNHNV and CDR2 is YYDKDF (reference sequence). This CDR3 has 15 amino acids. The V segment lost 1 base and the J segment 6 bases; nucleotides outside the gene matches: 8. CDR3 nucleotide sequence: TGTGCCACCAGCAGAGGACTAAGCGGGAGCGGCGAGCAGTACTTC. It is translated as CATSRGLSGSGEQYF.

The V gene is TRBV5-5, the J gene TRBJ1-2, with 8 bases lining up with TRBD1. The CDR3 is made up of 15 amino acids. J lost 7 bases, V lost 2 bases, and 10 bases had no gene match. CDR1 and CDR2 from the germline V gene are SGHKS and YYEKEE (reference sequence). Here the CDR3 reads CASSFEPGQVIGYTF. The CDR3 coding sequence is TGTGCCAGCAGCTTTGAACCGGGACAGGTCATTGGCTACACCTTC.

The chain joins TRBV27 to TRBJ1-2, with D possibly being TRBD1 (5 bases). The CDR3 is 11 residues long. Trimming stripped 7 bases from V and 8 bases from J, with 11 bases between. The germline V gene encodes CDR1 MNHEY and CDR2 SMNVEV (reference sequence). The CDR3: CASMGPGGYTF. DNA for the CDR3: TGTGCCAGCATGGGGCCAGGAGGCTACACCTTC.

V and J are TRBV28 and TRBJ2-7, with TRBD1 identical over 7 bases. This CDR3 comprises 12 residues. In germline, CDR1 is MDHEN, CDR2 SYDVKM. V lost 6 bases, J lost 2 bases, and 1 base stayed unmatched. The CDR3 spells CASRGQAYEQYF. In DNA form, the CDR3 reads TGTGCCAGCAGAGGACAGGCCTACGAGCAGTACTTC.

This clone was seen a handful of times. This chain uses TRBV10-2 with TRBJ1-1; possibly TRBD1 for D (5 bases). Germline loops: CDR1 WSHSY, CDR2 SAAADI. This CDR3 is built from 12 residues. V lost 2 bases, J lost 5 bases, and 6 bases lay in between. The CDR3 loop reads CASSEGGTEAFF. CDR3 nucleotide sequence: TGCGCCAGCAGTGAGGGGGGGACTGAAGCTTTCTTT.

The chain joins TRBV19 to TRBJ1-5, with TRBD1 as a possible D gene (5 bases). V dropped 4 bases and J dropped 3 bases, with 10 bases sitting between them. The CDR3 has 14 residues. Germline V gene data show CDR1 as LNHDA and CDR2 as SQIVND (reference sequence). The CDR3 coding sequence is TGTGCCAGTAGTAAAAGACAGACCAATCAGCCCCAGCATTTT. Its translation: CASSKRQTNQPQHF.

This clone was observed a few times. CDR3 amino acids: CASSLSWGHSRSYGYTF. The CDR3 coding sequence is TGTGCCAGCAGTTTAAGTTGGGGACACTCAAGGTCCTATGGCTACACCTTC. The chain joins TRBV27 to TRBJ1-2, with D perhaps matching TRBD1 (6 bases). V lost 2 bases and J lost 4, with 20 bases in between. The CDR3 is made up of 17 amino acids. Germline lookup yields CDR1 MNHEY and CDR2 SMNVEV (reference sequence).

This CDR3 is CASSHRTVSLNQPQHF. The CDR3 DNA reads TGTGCCAGCAGCCACCGGACAGTTTCTCTCAATCAGCCCCAGCATTTT. The chain links TRBV7-8 to TRBJ1-5; D may be TRBD1 (6 bases). CDR3 size: 16 residues. CDR1 and CDR2 (germline): SGHVS, FQNEAQ. The ends were cut back, 5 bases at V and 3 bases at J, with 17 bases in the middle.

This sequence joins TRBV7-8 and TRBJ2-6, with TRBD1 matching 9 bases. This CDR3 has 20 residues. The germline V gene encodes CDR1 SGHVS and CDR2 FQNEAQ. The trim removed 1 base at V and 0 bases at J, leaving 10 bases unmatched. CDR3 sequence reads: CASSLDAGGTGSSGANVLTF. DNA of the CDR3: TGTGCCAGCAGCTTAGATGCGGGTGGGACAGGGTCCTCTGGGGCCAACGTCCTGACTTTC.

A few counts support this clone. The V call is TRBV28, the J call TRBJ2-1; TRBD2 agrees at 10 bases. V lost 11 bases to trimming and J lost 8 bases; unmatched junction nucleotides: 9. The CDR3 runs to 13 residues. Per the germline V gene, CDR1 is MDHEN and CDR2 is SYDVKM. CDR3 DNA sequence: TGTGCCCTGGGGCTAGCGGGAGACCATGAGCAGTTCTTC. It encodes CALGLAGDHEQFF.

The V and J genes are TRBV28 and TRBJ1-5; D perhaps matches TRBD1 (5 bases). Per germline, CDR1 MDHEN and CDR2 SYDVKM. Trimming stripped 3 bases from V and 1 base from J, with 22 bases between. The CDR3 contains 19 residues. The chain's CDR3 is CASSFGSAGPLWSNQPQHF. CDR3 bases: TGTGCCAGCAGTTTCGGTTCGGCAGGGCCCCTTTGGAGCAATCAGCCCCAGCATTTT.